These T cell receptor beta chains were read from a single sample in a study of blood T cell repertoires in COVID-19. Clones were sequenced by immunoSEQ multiplex PCR, and TCRdb holds only the in-frame ones, with some missing. Among approximately 180,000 clones, more than 75% were seen once, and the ten largest hold about 20%. Sequences were obtained from peripheral blood. These receptors came from a person aged 65 to 79 with COVID-19, enrolled during active disease. Both conserved end residues are part of each CDR3.

v_gene: TRBV3-1/TRBV3-2; j_gene: TRBJ1-2; CDR3aa: CASSRSLGDGYTF
v_gene: TRBV28; j_gene: TRBJ2-7; CDR3aa: CASSFGGTSYEQYF
v_gene: TRBV28; j_gene: TRBJ1-1; CDR3aa: CASSLTGRGRGMNTEAFF
v_gene: TRBV7-9; j_gene: TRBJ1-4; CDR3aa: CASSPFMRGHLGEKLFF
v_gene: TRBV7-2; j_gene: TRBJ2-1; CDR3aa: CASSLVGANEQFF
v_gene: TRBV6-2/TRBV6-3; j_gene: TRBJ1-5; CDR3aa: CASSRERVQPQHF
v_gene: TRBV19; j_gene: TRBJ2-7; CDR3aa: CASRTSASYEQYF
v_gene: TRBV7-7; j_gene: TRBJ2-1; CDR3aa: CASSERPGQEQFF
v_gene: TRBV3-1/TRBV3-2; j_gene: TRBJ2-5; CDR3aa: CASSHLGGDLEGQETQYF
v_gene: TRBV5-1; j_gene: TRBJ2-3; CDR3aa: CASRGGAKFTDTQYF
v_gene: TRBV20-1; j_gene: TRBJ2-7; CDR3aa: CSFTGGYEQYF
v_gene: TRBV28; j_gene: TRBJ2-7; CDR3aa: CASSFGNRRYEQYF
v_gene: TRBV6-5; j_gene: TRBJ1-2; CDR3aa: CASSHQGSYYGYTF
v_gene: TRBV29-1; j_gene: TRBJ2-3; CDR3aa: CSVGGRGGSTDTQYF
v_gene: TRBV3-1/TRBV3-2; j_gene: TRBJ2-1; CDR3aa: CASSLGLADNEQFF
v_gene: TRBV15; j_gene: TRBJ2-5; CDR3aa: CATSSGIGTGAGETQYF
v_gene: TRBV5-1; j_gene: TRBJ2-2; CDR3aa: CASSLYRTKNTGELFF
v_gene: TRBV7-9; j_gene: TRBJ1-1; CDR3aa: CASSPGLAGNTEAFF
v_gene: TRBV2; j_gene: TRBJ2-1; CDR3aa: CASSGPFRTGGDVKDFKFF
v_gene: TRBV5-4; j_gene: TRBJ1-1; CDR3aa: CASSLGGGSPLNTEAFF
v_gene: TRBV6-5; j_gene: TRBJ1-5; CDR3aa: CASNRQAPQPQHF
v_gene: TRBV7-9; j_gene: TRBJ2-7; CDR3aa: CASSLASGSYEQYF
v_gene: TRBV28; j_gene: TRBJ2-7; CDR3aa: CASSPTSGITYEQYF
v_gene: TRBV19; j_gene: TRBJ1-1; CDR3aa: CASSIAEHPTGDTEAFF
v_gene: TRBV7-2; j_gene: TRBJ2-1; CDR3aa: CASSLRGPDNEQFF
v_gene: TRBV4-1; j_gene: TRBJ2-7; CDR3aa: CASSGSGGRNSYEQYF
v_gene: TRBV7-2; j_gene: TRBJ2-5; CDR3aa: CASSLSSGAQETQYF
v_gene: TRBV9; j_gene: TRBJ2-1; CDR3aa: CASSGDGYNEQFF
v_gene: TRBV6-5; j_gene: TRBJ2-5; CDR3aa: CASSYGQNQETQYF
v_gene: TRBV3-1/TRBV3-2; j_gene: TRBJ1-3; CDR3aa: CASSQPPLNTIYF
v_gene: TRBV9; j_gene: TRBJ1-2; CDR3aa: CASSGGTGVGYTF
v_gene: TRBV6-2/TRBV6-3; j_gene: TRBJ2-3; CDR3aa: CASSYLAGNDFGLSTDTQYF
v_gene: TRBV6-1; j_gene: TRBJ1-4; CDR3aa: CASSGTLRTATNEKLFF
v_gene: TRBV12-2; j_gene: TRBJ2-3; CDR3aa: CASRLSEVGAEPFTDTQYF
v_gene: TRBV3-1/TRBV3-2; j_gene: TRBJ2-1; CDR3aa: CASSLVRFSDSYNEQFF
v_gene: TRBV18; j_gene: TRBJ2-7; CDR3aa: CASSLTRDSYEQYF
v_gene: TRBV3-1/TRBV3-2; j_gene: TRBJ2-5; CDR3aa: CASSRPGVETQYF
v_gene: TRBV7-2; j_gene: TRBJ2-7; CDR3aa: CASSLVGGAAYEQYF
v_gene: TRBV28; j_gene: TRBJ1-2; CDR3aa: CASRWTGLVTF
v_gene: TRBV23-1; j_gene: TRBJ2-7; CDR3aa: CASSRGLAGVGEQYF
v_gene: TRBV6-5; j_gene: TRBJ2-7; CDR3aa: CASTPAGAAYEQYF
v_gene: TRBV20-1; j_gene: TRBJ2-5; CDR3aa: CSVDRKETQYF
v_gene: TRBV19; j_gene: TRBJ2-3; CDR3aa: CASTRTGSSTDTQYF
v_gene: TRBV5-4; j_gene: TRBJ2-7; CDR3aa: CASSEGPDGFYEQYF
v_gene: TRBV28; j_gene: TRBJ2-3; CDR3aa: CASSLPRTWTQYF
v_gene: TRBV9; j_gene: TRBJ2-3; CDR3aa: CASSVAGSSTDTQYF
v_gene: TRBV5-1; j_gene: TRBJ1-1; CDR3aa: CASSQRQGHTEAFF